This T cell receptor beta chain appears in the sequencing data of a study of blood T cell repertoires in COVID-19. In the source study's methods: Reference gene primer amplification in the assay estimated nucleated cell counts. Only in-frame clones appear in the TCRdb table, and some are missing; sequencing was by immunoSEQ multiplex PCR. That table supplies the V and J calls and clone size; D and trimming were determined from the DNA. The table records approximately 260,000 clones, 90% to 95% of them present only once. CDR3 length: 17 amino acids. J lost 6 bases, V lost 1 base, and 9 bases had no gene match. Per germline, CDR1 SGHTA and CDR2 FQGNSA. This clone was counted a single time. Those who participated ranged in age from roughly 18 to 89 years and resided in 20 to 30 US areas. In Cohort 3, a recovered donor had either two negative PCRs, clearance, or symptom resolution.

This sequence was found in a young woman who had recovered from COVID-19. The rearrangement links TRBV7-2 to TRBJ2-2; 9 bases fit TRBD2. The source material was PBMCs or T cells enriched from blood (not recorded which). The CDR3 coding sequence is TGTGCCAGCAGCTTAGTCGCTGGCGGGGGGGCCGCCGGGGAGCTGTTTTTT. Translating gives CASSLVAGGGAAGELFF.